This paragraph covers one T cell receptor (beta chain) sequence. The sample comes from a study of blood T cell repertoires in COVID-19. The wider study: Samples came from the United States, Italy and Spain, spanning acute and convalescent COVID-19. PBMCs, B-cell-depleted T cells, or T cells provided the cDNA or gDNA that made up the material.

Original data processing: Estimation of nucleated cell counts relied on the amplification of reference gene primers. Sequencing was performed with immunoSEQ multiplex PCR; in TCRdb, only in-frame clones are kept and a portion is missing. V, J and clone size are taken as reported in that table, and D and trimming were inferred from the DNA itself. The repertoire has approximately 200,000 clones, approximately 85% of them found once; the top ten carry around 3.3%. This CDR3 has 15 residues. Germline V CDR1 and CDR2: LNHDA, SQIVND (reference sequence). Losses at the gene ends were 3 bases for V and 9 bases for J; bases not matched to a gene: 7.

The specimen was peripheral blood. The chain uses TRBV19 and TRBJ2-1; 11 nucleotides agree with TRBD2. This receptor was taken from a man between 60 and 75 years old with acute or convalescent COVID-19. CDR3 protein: CASSIRPSGRTEQFF. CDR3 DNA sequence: TGTGCCAGTAGTATCCGGCCTAGCGGGAGGACTGAGCAGTTCTTC.